These T cell receptor beta chains were read from a single sample in a study of blood T cell repertoires in COVID-19. The table came from immunoSEQ multiplex PCR; TCRdb's copy has only in-frame clones and leaves some out. The sample has 200,000 to 250,000 clones; around 84% are singletons. The source material was peripheral blood. Every receptor here comes from a woman at least 80 years old with active or convalescent COVID-19. CDR3s include the opening cysteine and the closing phenylalanine or tryptophan. D genes are given only for firm matches. Size values are once, few and many counts, or a class for expanded clones, and some rows have none.

V gene	J gene	D gene	CDR3 length	clone size	CDR3 protein	CDR3 DNA
TRBV11-3	TRBJ1-1	.	15	.	CASSLFKGKNTEAFF	TGTGCCAGCAGCTTATTTAAGGGGAAGAACACTGAAGCTTTCTTT
TRBV23-1	TRBJ2-7	.	13	.	CASSQPGMGEQYF	TGCGCCAGCAGTCAGCCGGGAATGGGGGAGCAGTACTTC
TRBV28	TRBJ2-7	.	12	.	CASTSGIYEQYF	TGTGCCAGCACAAGCGGAATTTACGAGCAGTACTTC
TRBV29-1	TRBJ2-5	.	12	.	CSVEGEQETQYF	TGCAGCGTTGAAGGGGAGCAAGAGACCCAGTACTTC
TRBV7-3	TRBJ2-2	TRBD1	14	.	CASSSRRGTGELFF	TGTGCCAGCAGCTCCCGCAGGGGGACCGGGGAGCTGTTTTTT
TRBV18	TRBJ2-3	.	14	.	CASSPRGSTDTQYF	TGTGCCAGCTCACCTCGGGGGAGCACAGATACGCAGTATTTT
TRBV3-1/TRBV3-2	TRBJ2-1	.	17	.	CASSQDEPRLSYNEQFF	TGTGCCAGCAGCCAAGACGAACCGAGACTATCCTACAATGAGCAGTTCTTC
TRBV15	TRBJ2-1	TRBD2	14	.	CATSTSGVYNEQFF	TGTGCCACCTCGACTAGCGGGGTTTACAATGAGCAGTTCTTC
TRBV7-2	TRBJ1-1	.	14	.	CASSSLRFYGEAFF	TGTGCCAGCAGCTCACTGCGGTTCTATGGTGAAGCTTTCTTT
TRBV19	TRBJ1-1	TRBD1	15	.	CASSSGQAVNTEAFF	TGTGCCAGTAGCAGCGGACAGGCAGTGAACACTGAAGCTTTCTTT
TRBV9	TRBJ2-5	.	12	.	CASSPNQETQYF	TGTGCCAGCAGCCCAAACCAAGAGACCCAGTACTTC
TRBV4-2	TRBJ2-1	TRBD2	15	few	CASSQRGIYWDEQFF	TGTGCCAGCAGCCAGCGGGGGATCTACTGGGATGAGCAGTTCTTC
TRBV28	TRBJ1-1	TRBD1	14	once	CASSLVTGGSEAFF	TGTGCCAGCAGTTTAGTGACAGGGGGCTCTGAAGCTTTCTTT
TRBV5-1	TRBJ2-7	.	15	.	CASSLGDTSSGEQYF	TGCGCCAGCAGCTTGGGAGACACCTCTTCCGGCGAGCAGTACTTC
TRBV30	TRBJ1-2	.	12	.	CAWSGTADPHTF	TGTGCCTGGAGTGGAACTGCCGATCCCCACACCTTC
TRBV24-1	TRBJ2-1	.	17	.	CATSAARQASSYNEQFF	TGTGCCACCAGTGCCGCTCGGCAGGCCTCCTCCTACAATGAGCAGTTCTTC
TRBV7-2	TRBJ2-5	.	15	.	CASRLQGTPQETQYF	TGTGCCAGCAGGTTACAGGGAACCCCTCAAGAGACCCAGTACTTC
TRBV4-3	TRBJ2-5	TRBD2	15	once	CASSQLAGGEETQYF	TGCGCCAGCAGTCAACTAGCGGGGGGGGAAGAGACCCAGTACTTC
TRBV6-5	TRBJ1-5	.	13	.	CASSTGGGQPQHF	TGTGCCAGCAGTACCGGGGGGGGACAGCCCCAGCATTTT
TRBV7-2	TRBJ1-1	TRBD1	14	.	CASSDRTGGSEAFF	TGTGCCAGCAGCGACCGAACAGGGGGCTCTGAAGCTTTCTTT
TRBV5-1	TRBJ2-3	TRBD2	15	.	CASTPGLAGGDTQYF	TGCGCCAGCACCCCGGGACTAGCGGGGGGTGATACGCAGTATTTT
TRBV10-3	TRBJ2-7	TRBD2	11	few	CATGGGYEQYF	TGTGCCACCGGCGGGGGGTACGAGCAGTACTTC
TRBV7-2	TRBJ2-1	TRBD1	15	.	CASSFRQGAYGEQFF	TGTGCCAGCAGCTTCAGACAGGGGGCATATGGTGAGCAGTTCTTC
TRBV12-3/TRBV12-4	TRBJ2-3	.	13	.	CASRNQTADTQYF	TGTGCCAGCAGAAACCAGACTGCGGATACGCAGTATTTT
TRBV7-9	TRBJ1-5	.	14	.	CASSLSTGDQPQHF	TGTGCCAGCAGCCTATCGACGGGAGATCAGCCCCAGCATTTT
TRBV6-1	TRBJ1-5	.	17	.	CASSEVMFSMGDQPQHF	TGTGCCAGCAGTGAAGTAATGTTTTCGATGGGAGATCAGCCCCAGCATTTT
TRBV5-1	TRBJ2-7	TRBD2	12	.	CASSLAGGEQYF	TGCGCCAGCAGCTTGGCGGGGGGCGAGCAGTACTTC
TRBV7-6	TRBJ2-6	TRBD1	19	.	CASSLEAGTGPSGANVLTF	TGTGCCAGCAGCTTAGAAGCCGGGACAGGGCCCTCTGGGGCCAACGTCCTGACTTTC
TRBV5-1	TRBJ2-3	TRBD2	16	.	CASSLEGGGRQDTQYF	TGCGCCAGCAGCTTGGAAGGCGGGGGGAGGCAAGATACGCAGTATTTT
TRBV28	TRBJ1-6	TRBD1	15	.	CASSLEDRAASPLHF	TGTGCCAGCAGTTTAGAGGACAGGGCGGCATCACCCCTCCACTTT
TRBV20-1	TRBJ1-6	.	14	.	CSASRSSYNSPLHF	TGCAGTGCTAGTAGGAGCTCCTATAATTCACCCCTCCACTTT
TRBV5-1	TRBJ1-3	.	16	.	CASSERGGSSGNTIYF	TGCGCCAGCAGTGAGAGGGGGGGAAGCTCTGGAAACACCATATATTTT
TRBV28	TRBJ2-7	TRBD2	14	.	CAARAGGPSYEQYF	TGTGCGGCGCGAGCGGGGGGACCATCCTACGAGCAGTACTTC
TRBV11-2	TRBJ2-3	TRBD2	15	.	CASSQGLAESYTQYF	TGTGCCAGCAGCCAGGGACTAGCGGAGAGCTATACGCAGTATTTT
TRBV5-6	TRBJ2-2	.	17	few	CASSLGGPTRTTGELFF	TGTGCCAGCAGCTTGGGGGGGCCAACGCGGACCACCGGGGAGCTGTTTTTT
TRBV11-3	TRBJ2-1	TRBD2	15	.	CASSSSRGSNNEQFF	TGTGCCAGCAGCTCTTCCCGCGGGAGTAACAATGAGCAGTTCTTC
TRBV9	TRBJ2-3	.	16	.	CASSVLGGLGADTQYF	TGTGCCAGCAGCGTATTGGGGGGGCTAGGAGCGGATACGCAGTATTTT
TRBV15	TRBJ1-5	TRBD1	15	once	CATSRDLTGAQPQHF	TGTGCCACCAGCAGAGATCTGACAGGGGCCCAGCCCCAGCATTTT
TRBV5-3	TRBJ2-2	.	17	.	CARSSEGRDSDAGELFF	TGTGCCAGAAGCTCGGAGGGCCGGGACTCAGACGCCGGGGAGCTGTTTTTT
TRBV19	TRBJ2-2	.	18	.	CASSPWFGAGRNTGELFF	TGTGCCAGTAGTCCCTGGTTCGGGGCGGGAAGAAACACCGGGGAGCTGTTTTTT
TRBV7-3	TRBJ2-1	TRBD2	14	once	CASSLLAGGMEQFF	TGTGCCAGCAGCTTATTAGCGGGGGGGATGGAGCAGTTCTTC
TRBV7-9	TRBJ2-3	.	16	.	CASSRPNERITDTQYF	TGTGCCAGCAGCCGGCCCAATGAGCGGATCACAGATACGCAGTATTTT
TRBV2	TRBJ1-5	.	14	few	CASKGGANFQPQHF	TGTGCCAGCAAAGGGGGGGCTAATTTTCAGCCCCAGCATTTT
TRBV24-1	TRBJ2-3	TRBD2	19	.	CATSAVRLAGIPSTDTQYF	TGTGCCACCAGTGCTGTCCGACTAGCGGGGATTCCTAGCACAGATACGCAGTATTTT
TRBV27	TRBJ2-6	.	18	.	CASSTSGQGGSGANVLTF	.
TRBV29-1	TRBJ2-5	TRBD2	13	once	CSVVRGDQETQYF	TGCAGCGTTGTTCGGGGGGACCAAGAGACCCAGTACTTC
TRBV18	TRBJ1-1	TRBD1	15	.	CASSPRTGWDTEAFF	TGTGCCAGCTCCCCCAGGACAGGGTGGGACACTGAAGCTTTCTTT
TRBV2	TRBJ1-5	.	13	.	CASSDTEGQPQHF	TGTGCCAGCAGTGACACAGAAGGTCAGCCCCAGCATTTT
TRBV4-1	TRBJ1-1	TRBD1	15	.	CASSLTGTADTEAFF	TGCGCCAGCAGCCTTACCGGGACAGCGGACACTGAAGCTTTCTTT
TRBV7-2	TRBJ1-4	TRBD1	13	.	CASSPGQSEKLFF	TGTGCCAGCAGCCCGGGACAGAGTGAAAAACTGTTTTTT
TRBV4-3	TRBJ1-2	.	13	.	CASSQLGQGGYTF	TGCGCCAGCAGCCAATTGGGGCAAGGTGGCTACACCTTC
TRBV11-2	TRBJ2-3	.	12	once	CASSSSADTQYF	TGTGCCAGCAGCTCGTCTGCGGATACGCAGTATTTT
TRBV12-3/TRBV12-4	TRBJ2-5	.	13	.	CASRGGVEETQYF	TGTGCCAGCCGTGGTGGTGTCGAGGAGACCCAGTACTTC